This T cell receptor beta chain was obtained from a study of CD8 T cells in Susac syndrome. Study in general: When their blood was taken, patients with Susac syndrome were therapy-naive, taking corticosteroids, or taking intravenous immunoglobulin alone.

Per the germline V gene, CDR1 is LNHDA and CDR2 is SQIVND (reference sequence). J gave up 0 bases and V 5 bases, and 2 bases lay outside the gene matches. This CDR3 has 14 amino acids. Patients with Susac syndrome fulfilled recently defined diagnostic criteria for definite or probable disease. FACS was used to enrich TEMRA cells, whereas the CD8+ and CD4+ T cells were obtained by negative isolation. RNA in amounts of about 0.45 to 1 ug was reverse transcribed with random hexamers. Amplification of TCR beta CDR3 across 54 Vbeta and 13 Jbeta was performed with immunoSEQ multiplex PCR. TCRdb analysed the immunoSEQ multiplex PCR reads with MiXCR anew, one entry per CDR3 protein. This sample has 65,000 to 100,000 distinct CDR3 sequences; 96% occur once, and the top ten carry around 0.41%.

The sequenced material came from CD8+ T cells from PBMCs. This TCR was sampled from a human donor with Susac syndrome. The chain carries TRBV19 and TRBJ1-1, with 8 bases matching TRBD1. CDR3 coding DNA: TGTGCCAGTAGTTTGACAGGGGTGAACACTGAAGCTTTCTTT. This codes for CASSLTGVNTEAFF.